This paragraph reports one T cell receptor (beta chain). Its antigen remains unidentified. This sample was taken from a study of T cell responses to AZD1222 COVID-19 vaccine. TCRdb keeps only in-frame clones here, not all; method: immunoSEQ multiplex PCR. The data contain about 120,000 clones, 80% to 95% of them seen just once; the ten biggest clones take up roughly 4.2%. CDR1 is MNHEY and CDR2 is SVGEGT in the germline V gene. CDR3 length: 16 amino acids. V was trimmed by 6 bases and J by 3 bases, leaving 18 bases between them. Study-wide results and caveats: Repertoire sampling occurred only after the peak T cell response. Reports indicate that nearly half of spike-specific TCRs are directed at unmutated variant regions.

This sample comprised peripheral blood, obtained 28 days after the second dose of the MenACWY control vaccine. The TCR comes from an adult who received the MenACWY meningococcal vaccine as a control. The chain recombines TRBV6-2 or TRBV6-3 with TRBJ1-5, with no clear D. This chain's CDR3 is CASSLDGGGDNQPQHF. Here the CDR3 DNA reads TGTGCCAGCAGCCTCGACGGCGGCGGTGACAATCAGCCCCAGCATTTT.